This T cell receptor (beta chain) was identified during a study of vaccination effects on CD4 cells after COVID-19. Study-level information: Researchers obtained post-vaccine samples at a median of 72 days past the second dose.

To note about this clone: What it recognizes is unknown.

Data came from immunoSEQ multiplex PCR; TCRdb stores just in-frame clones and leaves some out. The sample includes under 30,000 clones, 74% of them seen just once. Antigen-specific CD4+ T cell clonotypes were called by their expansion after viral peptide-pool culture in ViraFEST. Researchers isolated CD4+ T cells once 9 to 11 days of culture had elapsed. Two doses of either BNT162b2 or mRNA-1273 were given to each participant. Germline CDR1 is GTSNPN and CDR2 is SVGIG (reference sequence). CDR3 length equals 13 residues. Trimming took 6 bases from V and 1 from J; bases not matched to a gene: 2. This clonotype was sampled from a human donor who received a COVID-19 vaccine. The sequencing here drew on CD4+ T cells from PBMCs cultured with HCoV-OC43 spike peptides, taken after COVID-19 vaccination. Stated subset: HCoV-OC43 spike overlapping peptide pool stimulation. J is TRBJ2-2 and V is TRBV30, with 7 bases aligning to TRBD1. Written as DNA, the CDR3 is TGTGCCTGCCGACAGGGGAACACCGGGGAGCTGTTTTTT. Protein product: CACRQGNTGELFF.